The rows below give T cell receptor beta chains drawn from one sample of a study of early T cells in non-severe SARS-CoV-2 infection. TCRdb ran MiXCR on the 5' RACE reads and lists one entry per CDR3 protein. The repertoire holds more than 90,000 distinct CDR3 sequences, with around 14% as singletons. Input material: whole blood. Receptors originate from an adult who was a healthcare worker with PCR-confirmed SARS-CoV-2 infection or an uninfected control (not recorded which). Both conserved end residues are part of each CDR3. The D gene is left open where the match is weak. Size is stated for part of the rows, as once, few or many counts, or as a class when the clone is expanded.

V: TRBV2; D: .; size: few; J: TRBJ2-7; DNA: TGTGCCAGCTCCCCCTCGACGAGCTCCTACGAGCAGTACTTC; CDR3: CASSPSTSSYEQYF
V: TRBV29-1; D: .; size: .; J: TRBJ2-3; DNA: TGCAGCGTCTTTGACACGGGGGCAGATACGCAGTATTTT; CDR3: CSVFDTGADTQYF
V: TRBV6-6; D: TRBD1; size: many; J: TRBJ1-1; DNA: TGTGCCAGCAGCCCTCCCGTGGGACAGGAGAACACTGAAGCTTTCTTT; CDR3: CASSPPVGQENTEAFF
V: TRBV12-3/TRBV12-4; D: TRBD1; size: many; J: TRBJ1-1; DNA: TGTGCCAGCAGCCTCCACAGGGGGACTGAAGCTTTCTTT; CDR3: CASSLHRGTEAFF
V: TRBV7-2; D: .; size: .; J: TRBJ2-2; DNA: TGTGCCAGCAGCTTAGTAACCACCAACACCGGGGAGCTGTTTTTT; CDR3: CASSLVTTNTGELFF
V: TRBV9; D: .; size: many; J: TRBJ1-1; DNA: TGTGCCAGCAGCGTAGGGGATGCGAACACTGAAGCTTTCTTT; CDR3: CASSVGDANTEAFF
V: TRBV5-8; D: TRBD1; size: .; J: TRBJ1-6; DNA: TGTGCCAGCAGCTTGTTTGGACAGGGCCAGAATTCACCCCTCCACTTT; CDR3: CASSLFGQGQNSPLHF
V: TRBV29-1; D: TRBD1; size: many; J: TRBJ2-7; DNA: TGCAGCGTTGCCACAGGGGCAGGAAACGAGCAGTACTTC; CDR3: CSVATGAGNEQYF
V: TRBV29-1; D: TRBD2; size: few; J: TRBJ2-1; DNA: TGCAGCGTGGGGACTAACAATGAGCAGTTCTTC; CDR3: CSVGTNNEQFF
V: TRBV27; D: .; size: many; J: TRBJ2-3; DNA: TGTGCCAGCAGTTGGGTCAGTTCTAGCACAGATACGCAGTATTTT; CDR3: CASSWVSSSTDTQYF
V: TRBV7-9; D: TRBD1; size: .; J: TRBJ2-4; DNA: TGTGCCAGCAGCTTAGTAGTAGTAACCGGGACAGATAAAGACATTCAGTACTTC; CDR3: CASSLVVVTGTDKDIQYF
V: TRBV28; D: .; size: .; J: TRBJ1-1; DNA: TGTGCCAGCAGTTCGGACACTCCAGGGTATACTGAAGCTTTCTTT; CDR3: CASSSDTPGYTEAFF
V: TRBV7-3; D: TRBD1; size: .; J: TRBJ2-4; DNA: TGTGCCAGCAGCTCGACAGGGGGTAAAAACATTCAGTACTTC; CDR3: CASSSTGGKNIQYF
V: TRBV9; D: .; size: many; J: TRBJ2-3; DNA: TGTGCCAGCAGCGTAGGCGCGGGGTTCGCAGATACCCAGTATTTT; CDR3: CASSVGAGFADTQYF
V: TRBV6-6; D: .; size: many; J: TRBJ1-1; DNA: TGTGCCAGCAGTTACTCGAACACTGAAGCTTTCTTT; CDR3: CASSYSNTEAFF
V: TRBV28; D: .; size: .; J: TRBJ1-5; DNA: TGTGCCAGCAGCCCGGGTGAGACGCATCGGAGCGGTCAGCCCCAGCATTTT; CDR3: CASSPGETHRSGQPQHF